The source of this T cell receptor (beta chain) is a study of T cell responses to AZD1222 COVID-19 vaccine (dated by TCRdb to about 2021). Context from the whole study: TCR sequencing covered some 240 trial participants: 207 given two doses of AZD1222 and 26 given two doses of MenACWY control vaccine. Trial participants were enrolled into age subgroups of 18-55, 56-69 and 70-plus years, which contained about 150, 28 and 57 TCR-sequenced participants, respectively. The investigation overall reported the following: No day 14 peak-response samples were available, so repertoires were characterized only after the peak T cell response. Participants were mostly white British, with more females than males. The authors suggested clonal diversity may have been underestimated. Vaccine-associated CD4 TCRs spanned the whole spike protein, with dominant responses in regions 160-218 and 743-854. Spike-specific TCR breadth and depth rose significantly after two AZD1222 doses compared with day 0 and with MenACWY recipients. In the small 56-69-year group, the increase in depth fell short of significance, most likely because of low power. Only five or six AZD1222 recipients were SARS-CoV-2 seropositive at baseline, limiting conclusions about previously exposed vaccinees. Reportedly, close to half of the unique spike-specific TCRs recognized epitopes lying outside the regions that are mutated in the B.1.351 and B.1.1.7 variants.

What the time point label conveys for this sample: sample from adult after SARS-CoV-2 infection, after symptom onset. A couple of convalescent COVID-19 patients, sampled after symptom onset from adults with prior SARS-CoV-2 infection, were also TCR-sequenced for comparison. About this clone: Its target antigen remains unknown. No clone much larger than this one lies a single base away; base qualities are absent.

The CDR3 regions of human TCRbeta chains were subjected to immunosequencing. In the source study's methods: Repertoire TCRs were checked for matches against a reference library of SARS-CoV-2-specific TCRs that had been generated using the MIRA antigen-specificity platform. Breadth was defined as the fraction of unique TCRs that were SARS-CoV-2-associated. Depth was defined as the fraction of total T cells that were SARS-CoV-2-associated. Using the MIRA data, each spike-specific TCR was mapped to the spike region that the TCR reacts to and placed in a CD4 or CD8 class. Log10-transformed breadth and depth values were compared by one-way ANOVA with Sidak's multiple comparisons tests. TCRdb limited this immuneACCESS table to in-frame rearrangements with V and J called. A share of clones is missing; checked studies link under half to unresolved V genes, and the rest is unexplained. D and trimming were read from the DNA, whereas the V and J calls and clone size are those reported in that table. Here the sample has around 140,000 clones; 85% to 95% occur a single time. Around 10% of the sample comes from the top ten.

The sequence was obtained from an adult who had recovered from COVID-19. The source material was peripheral blood, sampled after recovery from COVID-19.

The CDR3 is CASSGTDYGYTF. The nucleotide sequence is TGTGCCAGCAGCGGGACAGACTATGGCTACACCTTC. The chain uses TRBV12-3 or TRBV12-4 and TRBJ1-2; 7 bases in the middle match TRBD1. V is pruned by 6 bases and J by 3 bases, leaving 1 base of the junction without a gene match. Including cysteine and phenylalanine, the CDR3 has 12 amino acids. CDR3 DNA is the only sequence kept; it has 36 bases, read in frame from the first base.